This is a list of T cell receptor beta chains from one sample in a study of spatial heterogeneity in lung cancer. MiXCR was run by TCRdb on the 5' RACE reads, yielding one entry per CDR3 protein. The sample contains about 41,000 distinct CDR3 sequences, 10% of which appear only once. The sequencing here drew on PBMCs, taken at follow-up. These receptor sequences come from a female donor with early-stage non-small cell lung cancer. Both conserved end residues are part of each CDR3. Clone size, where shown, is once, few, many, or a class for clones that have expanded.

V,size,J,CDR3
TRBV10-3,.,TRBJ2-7,CAISAGLWPSYEQYF
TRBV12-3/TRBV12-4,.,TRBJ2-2,CASSQGLAATGELFF
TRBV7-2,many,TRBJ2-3,CATGASQLDTQYF
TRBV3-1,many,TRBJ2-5,CASSQGTQYF
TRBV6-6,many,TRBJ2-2,CASSYIAGELFF
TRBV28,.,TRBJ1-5,CASSLGSGVGQPQHF
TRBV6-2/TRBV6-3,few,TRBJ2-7,CASCGQGSTYEQYF
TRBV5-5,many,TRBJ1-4,CASSLGAVTNEKLFF
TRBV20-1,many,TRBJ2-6,CSARDSGGPVLTF
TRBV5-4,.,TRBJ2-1,CASSSRLEGVSYNEQFF
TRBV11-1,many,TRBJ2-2,CASSPGANTGELFF
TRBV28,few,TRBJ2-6,CASRWAGANVLTF
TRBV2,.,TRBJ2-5,CASKAAGEGLQETQYF
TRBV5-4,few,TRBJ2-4,CASSQGGKNIQYF
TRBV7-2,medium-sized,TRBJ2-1,CASSPGLLGGEQFF
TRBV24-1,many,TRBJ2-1,CATSARPGGLAGHPSYNEQFF
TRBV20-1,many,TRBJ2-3,CSARDPGTSTDTQYF
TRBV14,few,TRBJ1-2,CASSPNRDRGRDGYTF
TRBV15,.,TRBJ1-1,CATSSSMERTEAFF
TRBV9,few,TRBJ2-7,CASSVGAGGSTYEQYF
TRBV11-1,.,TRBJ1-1,CASSSYRGTNTEAFF
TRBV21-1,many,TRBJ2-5,CASSKATELIQETQYF
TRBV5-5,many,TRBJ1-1,CASSQARRANTEAFF
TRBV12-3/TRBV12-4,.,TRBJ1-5,CASSQTEVNQPQHF
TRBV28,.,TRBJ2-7,CASSSPGEGREQYF
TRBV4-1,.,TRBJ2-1,CASGDVGEDEQFF
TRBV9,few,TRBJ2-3,CASSVGWSGTDTQYF
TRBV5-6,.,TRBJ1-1,CASSSGLDRETEAFF
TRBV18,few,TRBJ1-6,CASSPTGTENSPLHF
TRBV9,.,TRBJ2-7,CASSPRQLSGNHEQYF
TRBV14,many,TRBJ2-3,CASSQGRTDTQYF
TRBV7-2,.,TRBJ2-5,CASSYPGPRRHQETQYF
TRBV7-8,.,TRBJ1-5,CASSFPGGSNQPQHF
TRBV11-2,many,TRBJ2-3,CASSSRAGGGDTQYF
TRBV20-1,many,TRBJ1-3,CSVKGQGTGNTIYF
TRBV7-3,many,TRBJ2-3,CASSVQGADTQYF
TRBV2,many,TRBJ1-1,CATQSRGGTEAFF
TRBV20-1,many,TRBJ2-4,CSARDPGQGNIQYF